A single sample is the source of the 5 T cell receptor beta chains below, sequenced in a study of cytomegalovirus exposure and HLA in healthy donors. TCRdb's copy holds only in-frame clones and misses some; the assay was immunoSEQ multiplex PCR. The table records roughly 120,000 clones, roughly 86% of them present only once. Sequenced material: PBMCs. The receptors were sampled from a man aged 25 to 40 in good health and CMV-seronegative.

The genes are TRBV11-3 and TRBJ2-5, with TRBD2 matching 10 bases. This CDR3 contains 16 residues. The V and J ends lost 2 bases and 2 bases, in that order; junction bases with no gene match: 5. Germline V CDR1 and CDR2: SGHNT, YENEEA. In DNA, the CDR3 is TGTGCCAGCAGCTTACCTAGCGGGGGTTTACAAGAGACCCAGTACTTC. This sequence encodes CASSLPSGGLQETQYF.

This sequence joins TRBV28 and TRBJ1-3; D is ambiguous. Germline V gene lookup returns CDR1 MDHEN and CDR2 SYDVKM. V dropped 1 base and J dropped 0 bases, with 4 bases sitting between them. This CDR3 is 14 amino acids long. In DNA, the CDR3 is TGTGCCAGCAGTTTATCTAGCTCTGGAAACACCATATATTTT. Amino acids: CASSLSSSGNTIYF.

This clone showed up just a few times. The chain couples TRBV6-6 to TRBJ1-5; TRBD1 is a possible D gene (6 bases). The V end lost 0 bases, the J end lost 2 bases, and 11 bases lay between the germline ends. CDR1 and CDR2 (germline): MNHNY, SVGAGI (reference sequence). The CDR3 has 16 amino acids. CDR3 loop: CASSYSPYRGNQPQHF. The CDR3, as DNA: TGTGCCAGCAGTTACTCACCATACAGGGGCAATCAGCCCCAGCATTTT.

There are a few counts of this clone. J is TRBJ1-6 and V is TRBV29-1, with 8 bases that match TRBD1. This CDR3 spans 13 amino acids. Germline lookup yields CDR1 SQVTM and CDR2 ANQGSEA. With 6 bases clipped from V and 7 bases from J, the junction kept 5 bases outside the gene matches. The CDR3 bases are TGCAGCGTGGGAGCAGGGGGCAATTCACCCCTCCACTTT. Residues: CSVGAGGNSPLHF.

This sequence joins TRBV7-6 and TRBJ1-1, with TRBD1 matching over 7 bases. The germline CDR1 and CDR2 sequences are SGHVS and FNYEAQ. The trim removed 5 bases at V and 4 bases at J, leaving 16 bases unmatched. There are 17 residues in the CDR3. This CDR3 reads CASSHSGGIGAGTEAFF. The CDR3 nucleotides read TGTGCCAGCAGCCATTCAGGGGGGATCGGGGCCGGCACTGAAGCTTTCTTT.